One and the same sample provided the 24 T cell receptor beta chains below, sequenced in a study of T cells in Graves' hyperthyroidism and ophthalmopathy. RNA transcripts yielded amplified TCR beta CDR3 regions. TCR CDR3 regions were first amplified by RT-PCR with HTBI primers. One entry per CDR3 protein, called by TCRdb with MiXCR from the multiplex PCR reads. Here the sample spans 750,000 to 900,000 distinct CDR3 sequences, over 35% being singletons. Material for sequencing was blood. The source is a man between 18 and 29 years old with Graves' hyperthyroidism.

This chain links TRBV29-1 with TRBJ2-6; 9 nucleotides agree with TRBD1. The CDR3 contains 13 residues. Trimming at V came to 6 bases and at J to 10 bases, leaving 7 bases not matched to a gene. Germline CDR1 is SQVTM and CDR2 is ANQGSEA. The CDR3 nucleotides read TGCAGCGTGGATGCGACAGGGGGGAACGTCCTGACTTTC. This translates into CSVDATGGNVLTF.

On this clonotype: The junction does not match germline at one end; this may be a read error. The chain links TRBV11-2 to TRBJ1-6; no firm D call. The CDR3 has 15 amino acids. The germline gives CDR1 SGHAT, CDR2 FQNNGV. In nucleotides, the CDR3 is TGTGTCAGCAGCTCAGATCGGACCCCCGGCAAACCCCTCCACTTT. Residues: CVSSSDRTPGKPLHF.

This chain uses TRBV14 with TRBJ2-2, with a weak D call TRBD1 (7 bases). The germline V and J ends were trimmed by 0 bases and 4 bases, with 15 bases remaining between them. From germline, CDR1 is SGHDN and CDR2 FVKESK. This CDR3 is 17 amino acids long. The CDR3 spells CASSQDRGDDGTGELFF. In DNA, the CDR3 is TGTGCCAGCAGCCAAGACAGGGGGGATGATGGCACCGGGGAGCTGTTTTTT.

In the case of this clonotype: A much larger clone is a single base away; this may be a read error. The genes are TRBV20-1 and TRBJ2-5, with unresolved D. CDR3 size: 13 residues. The germline V and J ends were trimmed by 5 bases and 4 bases, with 14 bases remaining between them. Germline V gives CDR1 DFQATT, CDR2 SNEGSKA (reference sequence). CDR3 in amino acids: CSAPYLTGETQYF. DNA of the CDR3: TGCAGTGCTCCCTATCTAACGGGAGAGACCCAGTACTTC.

This clonotype was found many times. The J gene is TRBJ2-7, the V gene TRBV29-1; 9 bases map to TRBD2. The CDR3 contains 12 residues. From germline, CDR1 is SQVTM and CDR2 ANQGSEA. Germline trimming cut 6 bases from V and 1 base from J; bases unmatched to any gene: 1. The CDR3 bases are TGCAGCGTCCTAGCGGGATCCTACGAGCAGTACTTC. It codes for CSVLAGSYEQYF.

The count of this clonotype is one. The rearrangement joins TRBV29-1 to TRBJ1-2; 7 positions match TRBD1. The CDR3 runs to 10 residues. Germline V gene sequence: CDR1 SQVTM, CDR2 ANQGSEA. V lost 7 bases to trimming and J lost 6 bases; unmatched junction nucleotides: 2. The CDR3 reads CSAGTDGYTF. For the CDR3, the DNA is TGCAGCGCCGGGACAGATGGCTACACCTTC. Full variable domain (outside the CDR3, taken from reference TRBV29-1 and TRBJ1-2): SAVISQKPSRDICQRGTSLTIQCQVDSQVTMMFWYRQQPGQSLTLIATANQGSEATYESGFVIDKFPISRPNLTFSTLTVSNMSPEDSSIYLCSAGTDGYTFGSGTRLTVV.

Details on this clonotype: With a much larger clone just one base away, this may be a read error. The chain uses TRBV10-3 and TRBJ1-2; no firm D call. Germline V gene lookup returns CDR1 ENHRY and CDR2 SYGVKD. Trimming took 6 bases from V and 6 from J, leaving 20 bases between them. The CDR3 length is 15 residues. As DNA, the CDR3 is TGTGCCATCAGGTTTGATGGTGAGGGCTCTGATGGCTACACCTTC. This gives the protein CAIRFDGEGSDGYTF.

This clonotype was seen more than once but under ten times. The rearrangement uses TRBV4-1 and TRBJ1-5, with D hard to call. The V gene lost 1 base and the J gene lost 3 bases, with 10 bases spanning the gap. The CDR3 is 15 amino acids. CDR1 and CDR2 (germline): MGHRA, YSYEKL. In DNA, the CDR3 is TGCGCCAGCAGCCAAGGTTTGCAGAACAATCAGCCCCAGCATTTT. Amino acids: CASSQGLQNNQPQHF.

The rearrangement uses TRBV10-3 and TRBJ1-5; D unclear. The CDR3 has 13 amino acids. The germline V and J ends were trimmed by 11 bases and 5 bases, with 16 bases remaining between them. Germline lookup yields CDR1 ENHRY and CDR2 SYGVKD. CDR3 protein: CAWSEDGYQPQHF. CDR3 DNA sequence: TGTGCCTGGAGTGAGGACGGATATCAGCCCCAGCATTTT.

V gene TRBV9 combines with J gene TRBJ1-1; 8 bases map to TRBD1. Trimming cost V 3 bases and J 3 bases; bases outside gene matches: 1. CDR3 length equals 13 residues. Germline V gene lookup returns CDR1 SGDLS and CDR2 YYNGEE. CDR3 region: CASSGQGHTEAFF. DNA for the CDR3: TGTGCCAGCAGCGGACAGGGGCACACTGAAGCTTTCTTT.

The chain uses TRBV20-1 and TRBJ1-1; D is ambiguous. Trimming shortened V by 3 bases and J by 1 base, and 15 bases separated the two germline ends. This CDR3 is 15 amino acids long. Germline CDR1 and CDR2: DFQATT and SNEGSKA (reference sequence). The CDR3 region is CSARGLLDGNTEAFF. The CDR3, as DNA: TGCAGTGCTAGGGGCCTATTGGACGGGAACACTGAAGCTTTCTTT.

There are a few counts of this clonotype. The chain combines TRBV20-1 with TRBJ1-1; no clear D. The germline V and J ends were trimmed by 3 bases and 7 bases, with 15 bases remaining between them. The germline V gene encodes CDR1 DFQATT and CDR2 SNEGSKA (reference sequence). The CDR3 is made up of 13 amino acids. The CDR3 bases are TGCAGTGCTAGTCGAGACTCTAAGGGTGAAGCTTTCTTT. Translated, it gives CSASRDSKGEAFF.

This clonotype has a count of ten or more. This rearrangement joins TRBV7-9 to TRBJ1-6, with a tentative D call TRBD1 (5 bases). Germline CDR1 and CDR2: SEHNR and FQNEAQ (reference sequence). Trimming left V 8 bases short and J 9 bases short, with 11 bases between. There are 12 residues in the CDR3. CDR3 residues: CASARAISPLHF. The CDR3 nucleotides are TGTGCCAGCGCCAGGGCTATTTCACCCCTCCACTTT.

This clonotype occurred many times. This chain uses TRBV12-3 or TRBV12-4 with TRBJ1-2, with 9 positions matching TRBD1. The CDR3 runs to 12 residues. The CDR3 DNA reads TGTGCAGTACAGGGGGCGATGGATGGCTACACCTTC. This sequence encodes CAVQGAMDGYTF.

This clonotype was detected many times. The rearrangement joins TRBV7-6 to TRBJ2-7; 7 nucleotides match TRBD1. This CDR3 has 16 residues. Germline loops: CDR1 SGHVS, CDR2 FNYEAQ. Unmatched junction bases numbered 8, after V lost 1 base and J lost 2 bases. The CDR3 loop is CASSLGGSGTAYEQYF. CDR3 DNA sequence: TGTGCCAGCAGCTTAGGAGGCTCCGGGACAGCCTACGAGCAGTACTTC.

This chain links TRBV5-1 with TRBJ1-5; D possibly corresponds to TRBD1 (6 bases). Trimming cost V 7 bases and J 2 bases, with 13 bases left between them. The CDR3 is 14 amino acids. Germline V gene data show CDR1 as SGHRS and CDR2 as YFSETQ. CDR3 loop: CASRLEGGNQPQHF. The CDR3 nucleotides are TGCGCCAGCCGGTTGGAGGGGGGCAATCAGCCCCAGCATTTT.

This clonotype was seen ten or more times. This chain links TRBV15 with TRBJ2-7; no definite D call. Trimming pared 8 bases from V and 1 base from J, leaving 12 bases between. The germline V gene has CDR1 LNHNV and CDR2 YYDKDF (reference sequence). This CDR3 comprises 13 residues. CDR3 nucleotides: TGTGCCACCCGTGGCACTCGATCCTACGAGCAGTACTTC. Protein sequence: CATRGTRSYEQYF.

This clonotype was seen at least ten times. This chain joins TRBV7-2 and TRBJ1-2; no reliable D call. The CDR3 is 12 residues long. Germline V gene lookup returns CDR1 SGHTA and CDR2 FQGNSA. Trimming took 3 bases from V and 8 from J, leaving 10 bases between them. The CDR3 coding sequence is TGTGCCAGCAGCTTTCCCCCCTTAGGCTACACCTTC. It encodes CASSFPPLGYTF.

This clonotype came up once. The genes are TRBV5-1 and TRBJ2-7; TRBD1 agrees at 8 bases. CDR3 size: 14 residues. V trimming: 0 bases; J trimming: 7 bases; junction bases outside the gene matches: 6. In germline, CDR1 is SGHRS, CDR2 YFSETQ. The CDR3 spells CASSLGGGQVEQYF. CDR3 nucleotide sequence: TGCGCCAGCAGCTTGGGAGGGGGACAGGTGGAGCAGTACTTC.

The chain uses TRBV19 and TRBJ2-5, with D tentatively TRBD1 (5 bases). The V gene's germline CDR1 is LNHDA and CDR2 SQIVND (reference sequence). Trimming removed 3 bases at V and 5 bases at J, with 13 bases between. This CDR3 has 14 amino acids. The CDR3, as DNA: TGTGCCAGTAGTATTACAAGGGGCTGGGAGACCCAGTACTTC. As protein: CASSITRGWETQYF.

The V gene is TRBV7-6, the J gene TRBJ2-7, with a possible D match to TRBD2 (5 bases). Trimming cost V 5 bases and J 3 bases, with 11 bases left between them. The V gene's germline CDR1 is SGHVS and CDR2 FNYEAQ. The length of the CDR3 is 13 residues. CDR3 loop: CASSREALYEQYF. In nucleotides, the CDR3 is TGTGCCAGCAGCCGGGAAGCCCTCTACGAGCAGTACTTC.

The genes are TRBV2 and TRBJ2-7; TRBD2 might be the D (7 bases). From germline, CDR1 is SNHLY and CDR2 FYNNEI. Trimming stripped 9 bases from V and 0 bases from J, with 15 bases between. The CDR3 totals 14 residues. The CDR3 DNA is TGTGCCAGTACAAGGGGGGGAGTCTCCTACGAGCAGTACTTC. Translating it yields CASTRGGVSYEQYF.

A remark on this clonotype: This clone may be a read error of a much larger clone one base away. This chain links TRBV2 with TRBJ2-5; D perhaps matches TRBD1 (6 bases). Germline V gene data show CDR1 as SNHLY and CDR2 as FYNNEI. The CDR3 has 13 amino acids. Trimming took 4 bases from V and 1 from J, leaving 7 bases between them. CDR3: CASSAGAQETQYF. CDR3 DNA sequence: TGTGCCAGCAGTGCAGGGGCCCAAGAGACCCAGTACTTC.

This clonotype was seen at least ten times. The gene calls are TRBV12-3 or TRBV12-4 and TRBJ1-2; a possible D gene is TRBD1 (5 bases). V was shortened by 7 bases and J by 6 bases, with 12 bases between the two germline ends. This CDR3 contains 12 residues. The CDR3 DNA reads as TGTGCCAGCACCCGCCTAGGGGATGGCTACACCTTC. Its protein product is CASTRLGDGYTF.